The clone carrying this T cell receptor (beta chain) was seen just once. This sample is drawn from a study of shared clonotypes between healthy human individuals. Sequencing used immunoSEQ multiplex PCR; TCRdb keeps in-frame clones, though not all of them. Of around 500,000 clones in the sample, 70% to 85% were seen once. The CDR3 totals 15 residues. The V gene's germline CDR1 is SGHTA and CDR2 FQGNSA. Trimming removed 2 bases from V and 0 bases from J, with 11 bases in between. This TCR was recovered from a woman aged 35 to 49 in good health. Some clones in this sample may be carry-over from other donors' samples. The chain is built from TRBV7-2 and TRBJ2-7; D may be TRBD2 (6 bases). The sequenced sample was PBMCs. CDR3 sequence: CASSLTAGLSYEQYF. The DNA of the CDR3 is TGTGCCAGCAGCTTAACGGCGGGGCTCTCCTACGAGCAGTACTTC.